Given below is one T cell receptor beta chain in context. The sample comes from a study of T cells in Graves' hyperthyroidism and ophthalmopathy. Overall study context: Peripheral blood was acquired at first diagnosis, ahead of any therapy whatsoever.

TCR beta CDR3 regions were amplified from RNA. The TCR CDR3 first-round RT-PCR relied on the HTBI primer set. TCRdb itself ran the multiplex PCR reads through MiXCR, one entry per CDR3 protein. Altogether approximately 350,000 distinct CDR3 sequences are present, nearly 15% being singletons, with the ten largest covering around 20%. In making diagnoses, clinical symptoms, serum thyroxine and TRAb, thyroid ultrasound and orbital computed tomography were all used. The J segment lost 4 bases and the V segment lost 6 bases, leaving 8 bases of the junction unmatched. CDR1 and CDR2 from the germline V gene are KGHSH and LQKENI. This CDR3 is 16 amino acids long.

Sequencing was done on a sample of blood. This TCR came from a woman in her fifties or sixties with Graves' ophthalmopathy. This chain links TRBV18 with TRBJ2-3; 12 nucleotides agree with TRBD1. The CDR3 is CASSLMGQGAADTQYF. The CDR3 DNA is TGTGCCAGCTCGCTCATGGGACAGGGGGCCGCAGATACGCAGTATTTT.